This TCR beta chain came from a study of OX40 agonist ivuxolimab in advanced cancers. Study overall: Ivuxolimab, an antibody that agonizes OX40 (CD134), was administered to the patients.

Germline assignment: CDR1 KGHSH and CDR2 LQKENI. Trimming cost V 8 bases and J 3 bases, with 13 bases left between them. This CDR3 is 13 amino acids long. The method was immunoSEQ multiplex PCR; TCRdb's version includes in-frame clones alone and lacks a portion of them. The sample consists of tens of thousands of clones, 70% to 90% of them appearing once. The origin of this receptor is an adult with an advanced solid tumor such as melanoma, head and neck, liver or kidney cancer. The sample here was CD4+ or CD8+ T cells sorted from blood, taken in a trial of the OX40 agonist ivuxolimab. The gene calls are TRBV18 and TRBJ1-1; TRBD1 is a possible D gene (6 bases). The CDR3 sequence is CASAQGRDTEAFF. The CDR3 DNA is TGTGCCAGCGCGCAGGGGAGGGACACTGAAGCTTTCTTT.